Below, 27 T cell receptor beta chains from the same sample are listed, as sequenced in a study of OX40 agonist ivuxolimab in advanced cancers. Profiling relied on immunoSEQ multiplex PCR, and the TCRdb table lists in-frame clones only, not all of them. Of about 17,000 clones listed, 87% are singletons. The sequenced sample was CD4+ or CD8+ T cells sorted from blood, obtained in a trial of the OX40 agonist ivuxolimab. Receptors were obtained from an adult with an advanced solid tumor such as melanoma, head and neck, liver or kidney cancer.

This chain connects TRBV5-6 to TRBJ2-1; the match to TRBD2 covers 7 bases. V lost 1 base, J lost 8 bases, and 6 bases stayed unmatched. This CDR3 has 14 residues. Looked up from germline, CDR1 is SGHDT and CDR2 is YYEEEE. The DNA for the CDR3 is TGTGCCAGCAGCTTGTTACGGGAGGTGTATGAGCAGTTCTTC. Its protein is CASSLLREVYEQFF.

J is TRBJ2-2 and V is TRBV27, with TRBD2 matching over 8 bases. The CDR3 loop spans 16 amino acids. Germline V CDR1 and CDR2: MNHEY, SMNVEV (reference sequence). The junction had 8 bases not matched to a gene; V was cut back by 7 bases and J by 1 base. In nucleotides, the CDR3 is TGTGCCAGCAATTGGGTACTAGCGGAGAACACCGGGGAGCTGTTTTTT. As protein: CASNWVLAENTGELFF.

This chain links TRBV6-6 with TRBJ2-7; 13 bases match TRBD2. CDR1 is MNHNY and CDR2 is SVGAGI in the germline V gene (reference sequence). Trimming removed 6 bases from V and 2 bases from J; junction bases left unmatched: 4. CDR3 length: 15 residues. The CDR3 is CASSHGLAGAYEQYF. In nucleotides, the CDR3 is TGTGCCAGCAGCCATGGACTAGCGGGAGCCTACGAGCAGTACTTC.

The chain has TRBV29-1 and TRBJ1-1, with a weak D call TRBD1 (5 bases). The V and J ends lost 4 bases and 0 bases respectively, with 6 bases between them. This CDR3 spans 12 amino acids. CDR1 and CDR2 from the germline V gene are SQVTM and ANQGSEA. The CDR3 reads CSVGQMNTEAFF. CDR3 bases: TGCAGCGTTGGACAGATGAACACTGAAGCTTTCTTT.

The chain combines TRBV9 with TRBJ1-3, with 7 nucleotides matching TRBD1. J was trimmed by 0 bases and V by 0 bases; bases with no gene match: 6. The germline gives CDR1 SGDLS, CDR2 YYNGEE. The CDR3 sequence is 17 residues long. The CDR3 DNA follows: TGTGCCAGCAGCGTAGCGCCTTGGACAGGCTCTGGAAACACCATATATTTT. This encodes CASSVAPWTGSGNTIYF.

The CDR3 nucleotides are TGTGCCAGCAGTGAACGGGGCTATGGGGTTTACCAAGAGACCCAGTACTTC. It is translated as CASSERGYGVYQETQYF. The chain joins TRBV6-1 to TRBJ2-5, with D tentatively TRBD1 or TRBD2 (5 bases each). Per germline, CDR1 MNHNS and CDR2 SASEGT. The CDR3 contains 17 residues. V lost 2 bases, J lost 0 bases, and 16 bases lay in between.

This CDR3 is CASSNPWGVGETQYF. The CDR3, as DNA: TGTGCCAGCAGCAACCCTTGGGGGGTCGGTGAGACCCAGTACTTC. The gene calls are TRBV7-9 and TRBJ2-5, with D possibly matching TRBD2 (6 bases). Germline V gives CDR1 SEHNR, CDR2 FQNEAQ (reference sequence). V lost 5 bases and J 5 bases, leaving 18 bases between the germline ends. The CDR3 loop spans 15 amino acids.

J is TRBJ2-1 and V is TRBV11-3, with D perhaps matching TRBD1 (6 bases). Germline V lookup: CDR1 SGHNT, CDR2 YENEEA. The CDR3 has 13 amino acids. Trimming took off 5 bases at V and 8 bases at J, with 13 bases between the two ends. CDR3 DNA: TGTGCCAGCAGCCCAGGGGATATCGATGAGCAGTTCTTC. Amino acid sequence: CASSPGDIDEQFF.

The chain joins TRBV7-9 to TRBJ1-2; D not certain. The CDR3 covers 14 residues. V was shortened by 4 bases and J by 3 bases, with 12 bases between the two germline ends. Germline CDR1 reads SEHNR; CDR2 reads FQNEAQ (reference sequence). CDR3 DNA: TGTGCCAGCAGCTGGTCGGGGTCGGACTATGGCTACACCTTC. Amino acids: CASSWSGSDYGYTF.

CDR3 amino acids: CASSSRLTNTIYF. CDR3 sequence (DNA): TGTGCCAGCAGCTCCCGGTTAACGAACACCATATATTTT. The chain recombines TRBV7-9 with TRBJ1-3; D is unclear. The CDR3 runs to 13 residues. Germline CDR1 is SEHNR and CDR2 is FQNEAQ (reference sequence). The germline V and J ends were trimmed by 4 bases and 7 bases, with 11 bases remaining between them. The full variable domain, its missing parts supplied by reference TRBV7-9 and TRBJ1-3, is DTGVSQNPRHKITKRGQNVTFRCDPISEHNRLYWYRQTLGQGPEFLTYFQNEAQLEKSRLLSDRFSAERPKGSFSTLEIQRTEQGDSAMYLCASSSRLTNTIYFGEGSWLTVV.

V usage is TRBV6-4 and J usage is TRBJ2-7; 10 bases map to TRBD1. Germline V CDR1 and CDR2: MRHNA, SNTAGT. J lost 4 bases, V lost 2 bases, and 8 bases had no gene match. The CDR3 is made up of 16 amino acids. This CDR3 is CASSDRDRGKGYEQYF. In nucleotides, the CDR3 is TGTGCCAGCAGTGACCGGGACAGGGGAAAGGGATACGAGCAGTACTTC.

The chain recombines TRBV6-1 with TRBJ2-1; a weak D match, TRBD2 (6 bases). Germline assignment: CDR1 MNHNS and CDR2 SASEGT. CDR3 length: 11 residues. V was clipped by 7 bases and J by 7 bases, with 8 bases between them. The CDR3 sequence is CASIGGNEQFF. The CDR3, as DNA: TGTGCCAGCATCGGGGGTAATGAGCAGTTCTTC.

In this sample, this clone turned up a few times. V usage is TRBV4-3 and J usage is TRBJ2-3; 8 nucleotides agree with TRBD1. Germline CDR1 and CDR2: LGHNA and YSLEER. The CDR3 runs to 16 residues. V trimming: 4 bases; J trimming: 0 bases; junction bases outside the gene matches: 6. The CDR3 nucleotides are TGCGCCAGCAGCCCGGACAGGGCAACTAGCACAGATACGCAGTATTTT. This sequence encodes CASSPDRATSTDTQYF.

This clone showed up just once. The V gene is TRBV4-1, the J gene TRBJ2-3; perhaps D is TRBD1 or TRBD2 (5 bases each). The CDR3 has 16 amino acids. Trimming took off 0 bases at V and 0 bases at J, with 10 bases between the two ends. CDR1 and CDR2 (germline): MGHRA, YSYEKL. The CDR3 loop reads CASSQEGPLSTDTQYF. The DNA for the CDR3 is TGCGCCAGCAGCCAAGAGGGACCCCTCAGCACAGATACGCAGTATTTT.

The J gene is TRBJ2-1, the V gene TRBV6-1; D is possibly TRBD2 (5 bases). CDR3 length: 15 amino acids. The V and J ends lost 2 bases and 2 bases respectively, with 10 bases between them. Germline lookup yields CDR1 MNHNS and CDR2 SASEGT. The CDR3 DNA reads TGTGCCAGCAGTGAAATAAGCGGAGCCTACAATGAGCAGTTCTTC. This sequence encodes CASSEISGAYNEQFF.

The chain links TRBV6-6 to TRBJ2-7; D ambiguous. Germline CDR1 and CDR2: MNHNY and SVGAGI (reference sequence). Between the trimmed V and J ends, which lost 4 bases and 5 bases, there was a span of 12 bases. The CDR3 runs 13 residues. This chain's CDR3 is CASSWASIHEQYF. As DNA, the CDR3 is TGTGCCAGCAGTTGGGCAAGCATCCACGAGCAGTACTTC.

The J gene is TRBJ2-3, the V gene TRBV7-9, with TRBD2 matching 13 bases. The length of the CDR3 is 15 residues. Germline values: CDR1 SEHNR, CDR2 FQNEAQ (reference sequence). V was clipped by 5 bases and J by 5 bases; unmatched bases: 4. DNA of the CDR3: TGTGCCAGCAGCCAACTAGCGGGAGGGTTAGATACGCAGTATTTT. It is translated as CASSQLAGGLDTQYF.

The V gene is TRBV6-5, the J gene TRBJ2-7; 10 bases map to TRBD1. Trimming at V came to 2 bases and at J to 7 bases, leaving 5 bases not matched to a gene. Germline V gives CDR1 MNHEY, CDR2 SVGAGI. The CDR3 sequence is 14 residues long. The DNA of the CDR3 is TGTGCCAGCAGTTACGGACAGGGGGTGGAGGAGCAGTACTTC. This sequence encodes CASSYGQGVEEQYF.

A few counts support this clone. As DNA, the CDR3 is TGTGCCAGCAGTGAGACTAGCTTTCATAATGAGCAGTTCTTC. Translating gives CASSETSFHNEQFF. J is TRBJ2-1 and V is TRBV25-1; 7 bases map to TRBD2. Germline assignment: CDR1 MGHDK and CDR2 SYGVNS. The CDR3 runs 14 residues. Unmatched junction bases numbered 6, after V lost 3 bases and J lost 7 bases.

On this clone: A read error may produce the germline difference seen at one junction end. The genes are TRBV7-9 and TRBJ2-7; D is possibly TRBD1 (5 bases). CDR1 and CDR2 from the germline V gene are SEHNR and FQNEAQ (reference sequence). This CDR3 has 12 residues. CDR3 sequence (DNA): TGTGCCAGCAGCTCCTACCTCGACAGCCTGAAATTC. It encodes CASSSYLDSLKF.

This chain uses TRBV19 with TRBJ2-1; D might be TRBD2 (6 bases). V lost 3 bases and J lost 4, with 22 bases in between. The CDR3 loop spans 18 amino acids. Germline loops: CDR1 LNHDA, CDR2 SQIVND (reference sequence). Written as DNA, the CDR3 is TGTGCCAGTAGTATGGGGGGTCCTTGGAGGACTACGTACAATGAGCAGTTCTTC. This codes for CASSMGGPWRTTYNEQFF.

This rearrangement joins TRBV9 to TRBJ2-5, with TRBD1 identical over 8 bases. J was trimmed by 4 bases and V by 2 bases; bases with no gene match: 4. CDR1 is SGDLS and CDR2 is YYNGEE in the germline V gene. The CDR3 consists of 14 residues. The CDR3 coding sequence is TGTGCCAGCAGCGTGACAGGGGCCCGAGAGACCCAGTACTTC. It is translated as CASSVTGARETQYF.

J is TRBJ1-2 and V is TRBV4-3, with 7 bases aligning to TRBD1. Germline loops: CDR1 LGHNA, CDR2 YSLEER. Unmatched junction bases numbered 6, after V lost 1 base and J lost 4 bases. This CDR3 comprises 15 residues. In DNA, the CDR3 is TGCGCCAGCAGCCAAGGGCGGACAGGAGCCTATGGCTACACCTTC. It translates to CASSQGRTGAYGYTF.

V and J are TRBV7-8 and TRBJ2-1; 13 bases agree with TRBD2. V trimming: 6 bases; J trimming: 6 bases; junction bases outside the gene matches: 11. The CDR3 is made up of 17 amino acids. The V gene's germline CDR1 is SGHVS and CDR2 FQNEAQ. DNA of the CDR3: TGTGCCAGCAGTCGGGACAGGAGGACTAGCGGGAGCAATGAGCAGTTCTTC. It encodes CASSRDRRTSGSNEQFF.

This chain connects TRBV27 to TRBJ2-3, with 13 positions matching TRBD2. Losses at the gene ends were 5 bases for V and 3 bases for J; bases not matched to a gene: 5. The CDR3 loop spans 16 amino acids. The germline CDR1 and CDR2 sequences are MNHEY and SMNVEV (reference sequence). CDR3 in amino acids: CASSPQLAGGTDTQYF. CDR3 DNA: TGTGCCAGCAGTCCCCAACTAGCGGGAGGGACAGATACGCAGTATTTT.

The V gene is TRBV7-6, the J gene TRBJ1-4; D perhaps matches TRBD1 (5 bases). V was pared by 8 bases and J by 11 bases, with 9 bases between. This CDR3 spans 10 amino acids. Germline CDR1 reads SGHVS; CDR2 reads FNYEAQ. CDR3 residues: CASGEGKLFF. The CDR3 DNA sequence: TGTGCCAGCGGGGAGGGGAAACTGTTTTTT.

This chain joins TRBV11-2 and TRBJ2-1; no definite D call. Looked up from germline, CDR1 is SGHAT and CDR2 is FQNNGV. The CDR3 runs 13 residues. The V and J ends lost 3 bases and 5 bases respectively, with 8 bases between them. The CDR3 loop reads CASSLTPDNEQFF. The CDR3 region has the DNA TGTGCCAGCAGCTTGACTCCAGACAATGAGCAGTTCTTC. Complete variable domain (other parts from reference TRBV11-2 and TRBJ2-1): EAGVAQSPRYKIIEKRQSVAFWCNPISGHATLYWYQQILGQGPKLLIQFQNNGVVDDSQLPKDRFSAERLKGVDSTLKIQPAKLEDSAVYLCASSLTPDNEQFFGPGTRLTVL.